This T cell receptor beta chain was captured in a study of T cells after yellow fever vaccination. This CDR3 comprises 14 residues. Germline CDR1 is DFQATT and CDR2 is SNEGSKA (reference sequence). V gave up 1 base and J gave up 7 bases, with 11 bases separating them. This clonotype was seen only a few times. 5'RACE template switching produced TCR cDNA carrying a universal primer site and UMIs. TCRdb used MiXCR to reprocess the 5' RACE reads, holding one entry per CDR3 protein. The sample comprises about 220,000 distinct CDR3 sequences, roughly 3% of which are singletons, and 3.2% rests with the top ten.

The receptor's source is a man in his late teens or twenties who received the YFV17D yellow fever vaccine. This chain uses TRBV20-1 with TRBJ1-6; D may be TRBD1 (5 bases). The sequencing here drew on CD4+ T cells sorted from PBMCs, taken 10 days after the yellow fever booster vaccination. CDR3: CSARVRVKNSPLHF. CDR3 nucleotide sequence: TGCAGTGCTAGAGTCAGGGTTAAGAATTCACCCCTCCACTTT.